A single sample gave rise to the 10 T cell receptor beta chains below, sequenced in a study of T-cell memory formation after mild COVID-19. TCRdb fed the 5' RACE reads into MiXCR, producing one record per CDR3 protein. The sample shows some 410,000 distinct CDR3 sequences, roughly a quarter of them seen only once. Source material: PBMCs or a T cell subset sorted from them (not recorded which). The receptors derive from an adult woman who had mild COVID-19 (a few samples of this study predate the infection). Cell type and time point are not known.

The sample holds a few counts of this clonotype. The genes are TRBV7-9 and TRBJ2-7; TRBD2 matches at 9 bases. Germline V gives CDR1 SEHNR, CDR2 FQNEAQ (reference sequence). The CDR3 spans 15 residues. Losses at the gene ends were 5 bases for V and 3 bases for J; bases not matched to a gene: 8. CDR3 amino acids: CASSGGLATFYEQYF. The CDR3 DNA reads TGTGCCAGCAGCGGCGGACTAGCGACTTTCTACGAGCAGTACTTC.

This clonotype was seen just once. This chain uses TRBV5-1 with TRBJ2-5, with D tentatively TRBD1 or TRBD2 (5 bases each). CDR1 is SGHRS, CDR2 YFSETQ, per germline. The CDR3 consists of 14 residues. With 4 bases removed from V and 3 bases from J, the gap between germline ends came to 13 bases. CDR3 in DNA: TGCGCCAGCAGCCCAGAAGGGACCAAAGAGACCCAGTACTTC. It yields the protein CASSPEGTKETQYF. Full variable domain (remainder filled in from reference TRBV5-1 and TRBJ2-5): KAGVTQTPRYLIKTRGQQVTLSCSPISGHRSVSWYQQTPGQGLQFLFEYFSETQRNKGNFPGRFSGRQFSNSRSEMNVSTLELGDSALYLCASSPEGTKETQYFGPGTRLLVL.

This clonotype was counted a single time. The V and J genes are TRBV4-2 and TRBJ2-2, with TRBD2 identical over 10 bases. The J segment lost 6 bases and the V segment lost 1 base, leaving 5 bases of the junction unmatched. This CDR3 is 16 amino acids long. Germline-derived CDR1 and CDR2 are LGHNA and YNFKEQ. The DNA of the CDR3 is TGTGCCAGCAGCCAAGGGCTAGCGGGAGTGTCCGGGGAGCTGTTTTTT. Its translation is CASSQGLAGVSGELFF.

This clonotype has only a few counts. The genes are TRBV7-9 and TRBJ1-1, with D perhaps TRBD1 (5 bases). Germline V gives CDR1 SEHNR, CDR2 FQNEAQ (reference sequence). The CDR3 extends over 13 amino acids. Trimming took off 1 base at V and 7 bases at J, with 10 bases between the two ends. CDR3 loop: CASSLDGRVEAFF. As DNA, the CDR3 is TGTGCCAGCAGCTTAGATGGCAGGGTTGAAGCTTTCTTT.

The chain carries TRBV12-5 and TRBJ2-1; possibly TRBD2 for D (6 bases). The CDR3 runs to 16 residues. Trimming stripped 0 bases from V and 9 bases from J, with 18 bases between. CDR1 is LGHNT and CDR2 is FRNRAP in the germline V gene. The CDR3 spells CASGLVLGGTGSEQFF. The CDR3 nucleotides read TGTGCTAGTGGTTTGGTACTTGGCGGGACGGGGAGTGAGCAGTTCTTC.

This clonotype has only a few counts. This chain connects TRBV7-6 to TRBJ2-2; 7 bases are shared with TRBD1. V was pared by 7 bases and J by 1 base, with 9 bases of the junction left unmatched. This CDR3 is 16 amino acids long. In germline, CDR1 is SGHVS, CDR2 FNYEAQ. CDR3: CASTIKRTGNTGELFF. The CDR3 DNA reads TGTGCCAGCACCATCAAGCGGACAGGGAACACCGGGGAGCTGTTTTTT.

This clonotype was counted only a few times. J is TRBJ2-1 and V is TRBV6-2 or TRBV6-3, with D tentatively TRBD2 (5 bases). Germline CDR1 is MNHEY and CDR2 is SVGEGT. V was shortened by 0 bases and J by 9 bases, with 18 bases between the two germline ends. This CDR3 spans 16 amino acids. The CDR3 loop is CASSYSGTRVRAEQFF. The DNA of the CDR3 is TGTGCCAGCAGTTACTCAGGAACTAGAGTTCGTGCTGAGCAGTTCTTC.

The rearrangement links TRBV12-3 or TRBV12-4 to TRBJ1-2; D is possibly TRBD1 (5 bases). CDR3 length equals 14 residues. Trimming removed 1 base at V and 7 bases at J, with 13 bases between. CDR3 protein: CASSLGHRSSGYTF. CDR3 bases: TGTGCCAGCAGTTTAGGGCACAGGTCGAGTGGCTACACCTTC.

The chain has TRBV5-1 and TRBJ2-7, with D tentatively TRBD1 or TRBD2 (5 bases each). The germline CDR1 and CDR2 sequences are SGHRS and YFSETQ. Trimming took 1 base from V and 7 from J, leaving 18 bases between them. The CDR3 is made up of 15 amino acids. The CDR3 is CASSLLGPSLNEQYF. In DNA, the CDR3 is TGCGCCAGCAGCTTGCTGGGACCTTCTCTCAATGAGCAGTACTTC.

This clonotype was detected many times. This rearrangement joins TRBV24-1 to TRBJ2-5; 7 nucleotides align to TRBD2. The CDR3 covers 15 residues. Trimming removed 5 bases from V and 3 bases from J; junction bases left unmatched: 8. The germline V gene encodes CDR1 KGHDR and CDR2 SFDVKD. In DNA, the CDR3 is TGTGCCACCAGTGTTCAAGCGGGACGAGAAGAGACCCAGTACTTC. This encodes CATSVQAGREETQYF.